This T cell receptor beta chain was retrieved from a study of a mutant IDH1 vaccine in newly diagnosed glioma. Study background: Either 4-6 weeks after radiotherapy alone or alongside temozolomide, vaccination was begun. Before enrollment, patients got radiotherapy alone, temozolomide alone, or mostly the combination.

This clone was seen only once. Its specificity is unknown. Method: immunoSEQ multiplex PCR; TCRdb's copy keeps in-frame clones and lacks some. The sample has 50,000 to 65,000 clones, approximately 84% seen once. The time point denotes: week 11, during vaccination. Every single dose of the vaccine, 300 ug of mutant IDH1 20-mer peptide, came with topical imiquimod. New IDH1-mutant, ATRX-lost WHO grade 3 or 4 astrocytomas occurred in donors. The source was PBMCs, collected from a glioma patient whose treatment included an IDH1 peptide vaccine. The clonotype originates from a woman between 45 and 60 years old with glioma.

CDR3 coding DNA: TGTGCCAGCAGATCAGGGGAGGTCGGGGAGCTGTTTTTT. Residues: CASRSGEVGELFF. This chain joins TRBV7-9 and TRBJ2-2; D might be TRBD1 or TRBD2, each matching 6 bases. CDR3 length equals 13 residues. Trimming took 6 bases from V and 7 from J, leaving 12 bases between them. The germline V gene encodes CDR1 SEHNR and CDR2 FQNEAQ (reference sequence).